The sequence of this T cell receptor beta chain was determined in a study of blood T cell repertoires in COVID-19. Study background: Sites in the United States, Italy and Spain provided acute and convalescent COVID-19 samples.

Germline CDR1 MDHEN, CDR2 SYDVKM. There are 13 residues in the CDR3. With V trimmed by 7 bases and J by 5 bases, 5 bases remained unmatched. TCRdb keeps only in-frame clones here, not all; method: immunoSEQ multiplex PCR. Found here are some 240,000 clones, approximately 80% of them singletons; the top ten hold 9.7%. Material: peripheral blood. The TCR comes from a man aged 50 to 60 with active or convalescent COVID-19. V and J are TRBV28 and TRBJ2-5; the match to TRBD1 covers 9 bases. This CDR3 is CASTTGGRETQYF. As DNA, the CDR3 is TGTGCCAGCACCACAGGGGGCAGGGAGACCCAGTACTTC.